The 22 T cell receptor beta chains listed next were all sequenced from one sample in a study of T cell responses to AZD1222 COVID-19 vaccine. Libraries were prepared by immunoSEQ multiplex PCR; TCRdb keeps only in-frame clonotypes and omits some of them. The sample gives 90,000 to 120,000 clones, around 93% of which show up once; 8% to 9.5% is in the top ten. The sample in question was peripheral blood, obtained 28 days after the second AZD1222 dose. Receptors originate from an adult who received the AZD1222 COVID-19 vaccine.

The CDR3 region has the DNA TGTGCCTGGAGCAAACCGGGACTTGGCTACACCTTC. Translated: CAWSKPGLGYTF. This chain links TRBV30 with TRBJ1-2, with a possible D match to TRBD1 (5 bases). Germline V gene data show CDR1 as GTSNPN and CDR2 as SVGIG (reference sequence). The CDR3 length is 12 residues. The germline V and J ends were trimmed by 3 bases and 7 bases, with 12 bases remaining between them.

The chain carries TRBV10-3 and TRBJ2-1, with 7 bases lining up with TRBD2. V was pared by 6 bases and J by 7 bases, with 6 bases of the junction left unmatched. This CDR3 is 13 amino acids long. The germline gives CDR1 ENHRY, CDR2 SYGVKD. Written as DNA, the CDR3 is TGTGCCATCAGAGCGGGGACGGGGAATGAGCAGTTCTTC. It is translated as CAIRAGTGNEQFF.

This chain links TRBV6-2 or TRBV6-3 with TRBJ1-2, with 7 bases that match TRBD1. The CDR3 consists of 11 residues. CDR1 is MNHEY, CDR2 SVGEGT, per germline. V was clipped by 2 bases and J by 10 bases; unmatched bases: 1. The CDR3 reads CASSYDRAYTF. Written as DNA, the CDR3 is TGTGCCAGCAGTTACGACAGGGCCTACACCTTC.

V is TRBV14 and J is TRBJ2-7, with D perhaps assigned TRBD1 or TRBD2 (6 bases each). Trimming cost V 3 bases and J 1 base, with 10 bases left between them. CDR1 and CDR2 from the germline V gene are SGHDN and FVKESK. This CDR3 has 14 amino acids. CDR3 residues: CASSHRGHSYEQYF. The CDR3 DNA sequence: TGTGCCAGCAGCCATCGGGGGCATTCCTACGAGCAGTACTTC. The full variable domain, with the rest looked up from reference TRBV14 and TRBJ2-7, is EAGVTQFPSHSVIEKGQTVTLRCDPISGHDNLYWYRRVMGKEIKFLLHFVKESKQDESGMPNNRFLAERTGGTYSTLKVQPAELEDSGVYFCASSHRGHSYEQYFGPGTRLTVT.

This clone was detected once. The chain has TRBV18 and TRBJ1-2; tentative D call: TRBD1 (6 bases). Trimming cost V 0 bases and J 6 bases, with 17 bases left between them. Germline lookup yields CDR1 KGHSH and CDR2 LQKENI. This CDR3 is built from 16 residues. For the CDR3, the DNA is TGTGCCAGCTCACCACCGGTAGGGGGGCTGGGGAATGGCTACACCTTC. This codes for CASSPPVGGLGNGYTF. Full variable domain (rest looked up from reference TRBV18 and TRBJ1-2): NAGVMQNPRHLVRRRGQEARLRCSPMKGHSHVYWYRQLPEEGLKFMVYLQKENIIDESGMPKERFSAEFPKEGPSILRIQQVVRGDSAAYFCASSPPVGGLGNGYTFGSGTRLTVV.

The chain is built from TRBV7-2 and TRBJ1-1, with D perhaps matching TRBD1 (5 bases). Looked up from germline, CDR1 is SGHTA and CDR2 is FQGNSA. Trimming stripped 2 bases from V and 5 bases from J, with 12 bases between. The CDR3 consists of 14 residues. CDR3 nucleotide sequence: TGTGCCAGCAGCTTACGCGGGGGAGGGACTGAAGCTTTCTTT. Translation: CASSLRGGGTEAFF.

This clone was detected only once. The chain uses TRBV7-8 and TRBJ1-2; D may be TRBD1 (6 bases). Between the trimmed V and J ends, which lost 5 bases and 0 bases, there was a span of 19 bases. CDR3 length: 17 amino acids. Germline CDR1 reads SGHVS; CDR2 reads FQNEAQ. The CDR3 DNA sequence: TGTGCCAGCAGCCTTGGACAGAGAAGGATCGCTAACTATGGCTACACCTTC. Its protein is CASSLGQRRIANYGYTF.

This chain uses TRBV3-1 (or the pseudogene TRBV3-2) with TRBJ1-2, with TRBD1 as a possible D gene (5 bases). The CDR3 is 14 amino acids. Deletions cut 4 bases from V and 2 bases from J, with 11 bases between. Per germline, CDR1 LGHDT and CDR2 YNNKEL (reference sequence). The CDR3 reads CASSPVGDNYGYTF. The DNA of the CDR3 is TGTGCCAGCAGCCCGGTGGGGGACAACTATGGCTACACCTTC.

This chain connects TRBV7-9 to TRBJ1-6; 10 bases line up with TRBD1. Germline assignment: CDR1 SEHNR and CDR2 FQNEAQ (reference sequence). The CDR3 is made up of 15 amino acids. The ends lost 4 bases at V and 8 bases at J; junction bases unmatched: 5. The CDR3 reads CASSSPDRGDSPLHF. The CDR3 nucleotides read TGTGCCAGCAGCTCGCCGGACAGGGGGGATTCACCCCTCCACTTT.

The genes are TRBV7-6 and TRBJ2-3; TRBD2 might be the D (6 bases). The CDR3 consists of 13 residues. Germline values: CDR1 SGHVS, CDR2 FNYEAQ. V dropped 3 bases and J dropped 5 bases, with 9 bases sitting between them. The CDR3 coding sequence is TGTGCCAGCAGCTTCCAGGAGGGAGATACGCAGTATTTT. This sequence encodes CASSFQEGDTQYF.

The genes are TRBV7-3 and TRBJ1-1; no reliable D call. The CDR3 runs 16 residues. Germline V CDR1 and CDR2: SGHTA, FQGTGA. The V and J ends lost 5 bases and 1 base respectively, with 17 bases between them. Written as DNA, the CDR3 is TGTGCCAGCAGCCTACTCCCGGCAGGAGGGAACACTGAAGCTTTCTTT. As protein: CASSLLPAGGNTEAFF.

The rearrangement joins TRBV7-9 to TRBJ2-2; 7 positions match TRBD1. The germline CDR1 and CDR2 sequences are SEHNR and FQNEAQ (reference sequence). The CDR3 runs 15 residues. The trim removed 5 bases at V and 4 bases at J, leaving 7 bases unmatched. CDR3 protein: CASSIPRGLTGELFF. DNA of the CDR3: TGTGCCAGCAGCATCCCGAGGGGGCTCACCGGGGAGCTGTTTTTT.

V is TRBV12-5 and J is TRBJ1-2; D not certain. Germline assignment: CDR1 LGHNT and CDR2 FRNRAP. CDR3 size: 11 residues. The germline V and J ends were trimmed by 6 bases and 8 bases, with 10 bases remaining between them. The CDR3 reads CASGIEGGYTF. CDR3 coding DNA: TGTGCTAGTGGCATTGAGGGAGGCTACACCTTC.

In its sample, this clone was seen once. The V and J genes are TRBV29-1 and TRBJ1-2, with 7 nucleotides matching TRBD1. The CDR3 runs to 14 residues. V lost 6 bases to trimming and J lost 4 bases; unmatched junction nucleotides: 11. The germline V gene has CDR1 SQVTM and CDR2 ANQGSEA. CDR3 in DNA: TGCAGCGTGACCACAGGGGCCCCTTCCTATGGCTACACCTTC. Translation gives CSVTTGAPSYGYTF.

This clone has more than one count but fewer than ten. The DNA of the CDR3 is TGCGCCAGCAGCAACCTACTAATTACCGGACAGGGGGCCTACGAGCAGTACTTC. Residues: CASSNLLITGQGAYEQYF. The chain combines TRBV5-1 with TRBJ2-7; 10 positions match TRBD1. The J segment lost 2 bases and the V segment lost 4 bases, leaving 15 bases of the junction unmatched. The CDR3 extends over 18 amino acids. The germline gives CDR1 SGHRS, CDR2 YFSETQ. Looking up the rest from reference TRBV5-1 and TRBJ2-7 gives the full variable domain: KAGVTQTPRYLIKTRGQQVTLSCSPISGHRSVSWYQQTPGQGLQFLFEYFSETQRNKGNFPGRFSGRQFSNSRSEMNVSTLELGDSALYLCASSNLLITGQGAYEQYFGPGTRLTVT.

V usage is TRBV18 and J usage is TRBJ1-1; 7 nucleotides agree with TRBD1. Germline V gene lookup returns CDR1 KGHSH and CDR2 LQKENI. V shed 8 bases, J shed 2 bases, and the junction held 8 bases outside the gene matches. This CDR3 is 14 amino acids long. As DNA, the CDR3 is TGTGCCAGCCACCGACAGGGAATAAACACTGAAGCTTTCTTT. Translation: CASHRQGINTEAFF.

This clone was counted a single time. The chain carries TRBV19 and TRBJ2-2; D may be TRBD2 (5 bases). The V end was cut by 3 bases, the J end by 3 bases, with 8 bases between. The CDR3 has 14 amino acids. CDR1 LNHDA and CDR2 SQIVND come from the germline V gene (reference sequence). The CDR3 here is CASSIHGDTGELFF. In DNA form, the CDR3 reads TGTGCCAGTAGTATCCACGGGGACACCGGGGAGCTGTTTTTT.

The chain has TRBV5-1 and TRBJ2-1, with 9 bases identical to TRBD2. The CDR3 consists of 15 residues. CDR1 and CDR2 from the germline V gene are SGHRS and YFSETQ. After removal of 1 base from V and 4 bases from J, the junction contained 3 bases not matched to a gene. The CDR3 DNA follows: TGCGCCAGCAGCTTGAACCTAGCGGGGTACAATGAGCAGTTCTTC. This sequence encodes CASSLNLAGYNEQFF.

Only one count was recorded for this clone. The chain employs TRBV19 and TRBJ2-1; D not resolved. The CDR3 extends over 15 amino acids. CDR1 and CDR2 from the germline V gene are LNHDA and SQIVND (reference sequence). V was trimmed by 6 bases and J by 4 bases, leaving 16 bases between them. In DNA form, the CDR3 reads TGTGCCAGTAGAACATCTCAGGTTCAGTACAATGAGCAGTTCTTC. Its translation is CASRTSQVQYNEQFF.

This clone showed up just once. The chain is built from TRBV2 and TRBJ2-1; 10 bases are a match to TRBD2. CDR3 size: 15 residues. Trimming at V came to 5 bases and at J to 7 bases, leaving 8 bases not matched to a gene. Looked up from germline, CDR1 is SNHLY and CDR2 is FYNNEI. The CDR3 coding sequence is TGTGCCAGCAGTCGTGATACTAGCGGGATAAATGAGCAGTTCTTC. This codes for CASSRDTSGINEQFF.

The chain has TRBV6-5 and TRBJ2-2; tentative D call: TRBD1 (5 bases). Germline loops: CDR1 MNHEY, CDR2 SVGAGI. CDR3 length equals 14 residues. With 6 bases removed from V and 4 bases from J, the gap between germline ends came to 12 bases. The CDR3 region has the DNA TGTGCCAGCAGGTTTAGGGGCTCCACCGGGGAGCTGTTTTTT. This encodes CASRFRGSTGELFF.

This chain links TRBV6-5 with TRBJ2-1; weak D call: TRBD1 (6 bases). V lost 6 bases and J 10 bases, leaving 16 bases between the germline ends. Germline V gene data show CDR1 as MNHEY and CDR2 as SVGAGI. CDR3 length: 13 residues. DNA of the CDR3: TGTGCCAGCAGCCTACAGGGCTCGGGCGAGCAGTTCTTC. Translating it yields CASSLQGSGEQFF.